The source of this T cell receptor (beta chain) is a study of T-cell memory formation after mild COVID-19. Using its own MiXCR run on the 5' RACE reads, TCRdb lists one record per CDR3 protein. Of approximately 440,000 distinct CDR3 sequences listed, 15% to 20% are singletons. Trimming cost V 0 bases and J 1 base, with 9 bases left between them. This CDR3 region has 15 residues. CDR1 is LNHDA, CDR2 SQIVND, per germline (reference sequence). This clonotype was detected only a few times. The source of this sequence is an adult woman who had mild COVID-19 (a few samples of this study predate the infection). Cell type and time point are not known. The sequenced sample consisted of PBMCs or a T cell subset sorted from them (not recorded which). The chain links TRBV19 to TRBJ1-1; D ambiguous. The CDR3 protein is CASSIDRIPNTEAFF. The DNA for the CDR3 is TGTGCCAGTAGTATAGACAGGATACCGAACACTGAAGCTTTCTTT.